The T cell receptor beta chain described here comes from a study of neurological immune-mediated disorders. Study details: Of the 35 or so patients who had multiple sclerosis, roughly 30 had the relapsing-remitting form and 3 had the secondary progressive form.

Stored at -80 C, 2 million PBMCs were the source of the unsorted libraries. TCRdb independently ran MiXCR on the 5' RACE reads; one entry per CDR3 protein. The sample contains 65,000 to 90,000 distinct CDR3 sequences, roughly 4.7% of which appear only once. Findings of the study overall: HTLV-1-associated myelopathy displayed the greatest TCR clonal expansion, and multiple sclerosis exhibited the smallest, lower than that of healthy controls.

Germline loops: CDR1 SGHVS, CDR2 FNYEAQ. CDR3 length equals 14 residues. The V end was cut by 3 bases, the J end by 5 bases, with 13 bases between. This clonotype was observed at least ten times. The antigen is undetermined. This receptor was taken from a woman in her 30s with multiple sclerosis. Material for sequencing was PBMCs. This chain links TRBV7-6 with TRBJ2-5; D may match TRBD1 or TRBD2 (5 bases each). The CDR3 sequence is CASSLGPRGETQYF. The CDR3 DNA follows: TGTGCCAGCAGCTTGGGACCCCGCGGGGAGACCCAGTACTTC.